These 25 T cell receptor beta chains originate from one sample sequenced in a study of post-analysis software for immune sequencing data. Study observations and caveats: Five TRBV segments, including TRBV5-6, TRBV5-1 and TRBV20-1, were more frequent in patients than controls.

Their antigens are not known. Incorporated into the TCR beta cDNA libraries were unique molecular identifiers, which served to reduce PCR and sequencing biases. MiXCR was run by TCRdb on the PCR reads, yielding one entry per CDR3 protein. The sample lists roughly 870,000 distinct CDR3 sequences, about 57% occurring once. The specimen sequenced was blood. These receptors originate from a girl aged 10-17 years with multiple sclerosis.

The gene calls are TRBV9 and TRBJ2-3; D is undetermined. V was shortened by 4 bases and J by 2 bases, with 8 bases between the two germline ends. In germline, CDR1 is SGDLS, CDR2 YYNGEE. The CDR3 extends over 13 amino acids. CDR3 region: CASSHSPTDTQYF. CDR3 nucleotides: TGTGCCAGCAGCCACAGCCCCACAGATACGCAGTATTTT.

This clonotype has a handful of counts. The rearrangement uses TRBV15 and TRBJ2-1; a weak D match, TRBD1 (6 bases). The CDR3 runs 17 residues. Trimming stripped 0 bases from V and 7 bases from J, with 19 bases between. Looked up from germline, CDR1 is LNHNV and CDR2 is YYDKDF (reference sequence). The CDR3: CATSRDLGAGEKNEQFF. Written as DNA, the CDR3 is TGTGCCACCAGCAGAGATCTCGGGGCAGGGGAAAAGAATGAGCAGTTCTTC.

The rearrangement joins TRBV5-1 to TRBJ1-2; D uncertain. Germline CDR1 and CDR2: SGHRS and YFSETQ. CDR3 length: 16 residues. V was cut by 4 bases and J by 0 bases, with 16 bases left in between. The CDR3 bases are TGCGCCAGCAGCGGAAGTGACGGGTCCACTAACTATGGCTACACCTTC. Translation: CASSGSDGSTNYGYTF.

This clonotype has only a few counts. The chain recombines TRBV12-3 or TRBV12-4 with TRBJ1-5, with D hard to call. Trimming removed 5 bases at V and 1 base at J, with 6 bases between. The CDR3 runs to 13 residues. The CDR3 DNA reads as TGTGCCAGCAGTCGACTCAGCAATCAGCCCCAGCATTTT. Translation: CASSRLSNQPQHF.

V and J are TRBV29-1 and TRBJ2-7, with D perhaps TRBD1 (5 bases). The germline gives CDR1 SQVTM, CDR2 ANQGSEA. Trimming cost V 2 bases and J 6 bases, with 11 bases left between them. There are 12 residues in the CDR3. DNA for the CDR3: TGCAGCGTTGAATCGGGCAGGGTCGAGCAGTACTTC. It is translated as CSVESGRVEQYF.

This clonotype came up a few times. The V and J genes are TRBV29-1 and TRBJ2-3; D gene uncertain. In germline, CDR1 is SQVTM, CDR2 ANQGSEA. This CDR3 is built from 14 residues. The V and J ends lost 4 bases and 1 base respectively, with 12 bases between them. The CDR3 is CSVVLRRGTDTQYF. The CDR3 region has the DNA TGCAGCGTTGTTCTTCGGAGAGGCACAGATACGCAGTATTTT.

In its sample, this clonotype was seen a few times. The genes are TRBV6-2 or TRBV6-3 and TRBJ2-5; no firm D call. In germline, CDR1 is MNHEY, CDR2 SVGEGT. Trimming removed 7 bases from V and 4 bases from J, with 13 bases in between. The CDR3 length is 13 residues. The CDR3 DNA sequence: TGTGCCAGCAAAAATCTCTCTCGAGAGACCCAGTACTTC. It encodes CASKNLSRETQYF.

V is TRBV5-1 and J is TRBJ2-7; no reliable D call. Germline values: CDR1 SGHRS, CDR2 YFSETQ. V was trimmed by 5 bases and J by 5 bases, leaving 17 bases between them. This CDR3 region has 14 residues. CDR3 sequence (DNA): TGCGCCAGCAGTTCCCCAGGATCGTCCCACGAGCAGTACTTC. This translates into CASSSPGSSHEQYF.

Here the CDR3 reads CATSRDHPRPRDLAGELFF. As DNA, the CDR3 is TGTGCCACCAGCAGAGATCACCCGCGACCTAGAGACTTGGCCGGGGAGCTGTTTTTT. J is TRBJ2-2 and V is TRBV15; D unclear. V gave up 0 bases and J gave up 6 bases, with 23 bases separating them. Germline assignment: CDR1 LNHNV and CDR2 YYDKDF (reference sequence). This CDR3 contains 19 residues.

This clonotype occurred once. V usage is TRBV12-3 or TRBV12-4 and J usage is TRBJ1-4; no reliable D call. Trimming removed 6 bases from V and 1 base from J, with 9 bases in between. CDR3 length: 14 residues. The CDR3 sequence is CASSEAGTNEKLFF. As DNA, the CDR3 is TGTGCCAGCAGCGAGGCGGGAACTAATGAAAAACTGTTTTTT.

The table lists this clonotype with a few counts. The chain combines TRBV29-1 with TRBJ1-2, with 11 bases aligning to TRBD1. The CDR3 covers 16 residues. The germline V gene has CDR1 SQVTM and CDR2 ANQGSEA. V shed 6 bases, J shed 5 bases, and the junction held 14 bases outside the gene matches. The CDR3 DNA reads TGCAGCGTAACCGTTGGGACAGGGGGATCAGGGTATGGCTACACCTTC. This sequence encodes CSVTVGTGGSGYGYTF.

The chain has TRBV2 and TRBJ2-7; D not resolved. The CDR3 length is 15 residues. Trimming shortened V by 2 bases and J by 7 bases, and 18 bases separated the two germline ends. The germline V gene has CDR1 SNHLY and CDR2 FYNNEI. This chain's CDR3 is CASSETATSYNEQYF. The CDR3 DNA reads TGTGCCAGCAGTGAAACGGCCACCTCCTACAATGAGCAGTACTTC.

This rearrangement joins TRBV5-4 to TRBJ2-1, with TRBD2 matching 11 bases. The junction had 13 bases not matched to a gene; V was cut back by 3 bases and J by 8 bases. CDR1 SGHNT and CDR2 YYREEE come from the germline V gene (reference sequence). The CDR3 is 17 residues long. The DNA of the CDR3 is TGTGCCAGCAGCTCCGGGACTAGCGGTCCTTCCCGGGATGAGCAGTTCTTC. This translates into CASSSGTSGPSRDEQFF.

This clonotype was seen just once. The CDR3 bases are TGTGCCAGCAGCCCCCCTGGGTCCCTCTACGAGCAGTACTTC. It yields the protein CASSPPGSLYEQYF. V gene TRBV7-9 combines with J gene TRBJ2-7; D gene ambiguous. Germline CDR1 and CDR2: SEHNR and FQNEAQ (reference sequence). The V gene lost 5 bases and the J gene lost 3 bases, with 14 bases spanning the gap. This CDR3 is 14 amino acids long.

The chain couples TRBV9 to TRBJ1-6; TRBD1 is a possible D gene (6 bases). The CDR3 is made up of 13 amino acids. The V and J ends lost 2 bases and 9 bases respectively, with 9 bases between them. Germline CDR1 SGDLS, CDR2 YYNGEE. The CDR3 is CASSVQGSSPLHF. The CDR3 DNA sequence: TGTGCCAGCAGCGTCCAGGGGAGTTCACCCCTCCACTTT. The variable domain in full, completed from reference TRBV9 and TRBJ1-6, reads DSGVTQTPKHLITATGQRVTLRCSPRSGDLSVYWYQQSLDQGLQFLIQYYNGEERAKGNILERFSAQQFPDLHSELNLSSLELGDSALYFCASSVQGSSPLHFGNGTRLTVT.

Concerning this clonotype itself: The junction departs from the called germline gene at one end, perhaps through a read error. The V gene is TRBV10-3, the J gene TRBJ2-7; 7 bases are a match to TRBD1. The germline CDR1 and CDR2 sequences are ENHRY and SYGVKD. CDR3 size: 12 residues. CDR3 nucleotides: TGTGCCATCAGTGAGTCCCCGACAGGGCACAACTTC. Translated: CAISESPTGHNF.

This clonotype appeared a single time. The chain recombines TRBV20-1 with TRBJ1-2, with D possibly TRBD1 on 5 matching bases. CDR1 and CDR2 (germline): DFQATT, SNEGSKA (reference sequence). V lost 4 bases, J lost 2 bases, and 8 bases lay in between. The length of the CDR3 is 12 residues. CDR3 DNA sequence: TGCAGTGCTACCCGACAGAACTATGGCTACACCTTC. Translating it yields CSATRQNYGYTF.

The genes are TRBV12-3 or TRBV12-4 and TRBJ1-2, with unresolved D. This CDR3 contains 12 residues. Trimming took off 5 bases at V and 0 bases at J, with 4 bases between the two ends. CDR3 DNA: TGTGCCAGCAGTGAAACTAACTATGGCTACACCTTC. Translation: CASSETNYGYTF.

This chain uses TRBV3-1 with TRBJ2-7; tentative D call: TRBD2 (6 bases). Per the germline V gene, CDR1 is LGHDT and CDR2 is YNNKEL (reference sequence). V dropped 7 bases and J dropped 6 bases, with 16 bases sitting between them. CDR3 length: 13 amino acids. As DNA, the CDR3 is TGTGCCAGCAAAGAATCAAGGGGAGGCGAGCAGTACTTC. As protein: CASKESRGGEQYF.

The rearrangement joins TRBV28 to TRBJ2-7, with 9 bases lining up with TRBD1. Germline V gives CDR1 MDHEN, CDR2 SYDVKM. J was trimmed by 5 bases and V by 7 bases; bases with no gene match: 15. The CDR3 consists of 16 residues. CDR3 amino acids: CASTAKSWDRDHEQYF. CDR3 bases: TGTGCCAGCACGGCAAAGTCCTGGGACAGGGACCACGAGCAGTACTTC.

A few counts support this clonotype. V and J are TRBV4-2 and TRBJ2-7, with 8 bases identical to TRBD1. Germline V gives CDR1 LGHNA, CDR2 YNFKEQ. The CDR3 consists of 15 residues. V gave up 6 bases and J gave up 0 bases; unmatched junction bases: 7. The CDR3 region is CASRERDRSSYEQYF. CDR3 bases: TGTGCCAGCAGGGAGAGGGACAGGAGCTCCTACGAGCAGTACTTC.

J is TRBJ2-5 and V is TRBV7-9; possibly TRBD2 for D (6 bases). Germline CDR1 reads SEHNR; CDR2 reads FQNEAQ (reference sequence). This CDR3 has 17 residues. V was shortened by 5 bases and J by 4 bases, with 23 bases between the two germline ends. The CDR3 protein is CASSPTTGSSERETQYF. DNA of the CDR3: TGTGCCAGCAGCCCCACGACGGGTTCTAGCGAGAGAGAGACCCAGTACTTC.

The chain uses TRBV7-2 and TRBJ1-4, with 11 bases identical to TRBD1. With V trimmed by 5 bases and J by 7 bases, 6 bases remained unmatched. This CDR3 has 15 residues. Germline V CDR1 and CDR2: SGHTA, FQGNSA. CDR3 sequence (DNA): TGTGCCAGCAGCACCAGGACAGGGGGCACTGAAAAACTGTTTTTT. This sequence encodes CASSTRTGGTEKLFF. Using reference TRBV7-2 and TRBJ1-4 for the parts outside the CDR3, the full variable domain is GAGVSQSPSNKVTEKGKDVELRCDPISGHTALYWYRQSLGQGLEFLIYFQGNSAPDKSGLPSDRFSAERTGGSVSTLTIQRTQQEDSAVYLCASSTRTGGTEKLFFGSGTQLSVL.

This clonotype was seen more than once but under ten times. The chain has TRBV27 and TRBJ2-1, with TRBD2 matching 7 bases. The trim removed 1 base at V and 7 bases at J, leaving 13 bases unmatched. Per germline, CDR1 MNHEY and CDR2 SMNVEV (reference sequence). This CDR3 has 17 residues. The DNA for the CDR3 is TGTGCCAGCAGTTTATATGGCTGGCGGGAGCGGAAAAATGAGCAGTTCTTC. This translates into CASSLYGWRERKNEQFF.

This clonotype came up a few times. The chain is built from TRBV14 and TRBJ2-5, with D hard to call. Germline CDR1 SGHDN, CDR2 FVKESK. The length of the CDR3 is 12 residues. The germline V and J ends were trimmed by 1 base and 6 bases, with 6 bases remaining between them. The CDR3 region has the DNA TGTGCCAGCAGCCAAGGCGTGAAGACCCAGTACTTC. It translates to CASSQGVKTQYF.